The 5 T cell receptor beta chains below all came from one sample that was sequenced in a study of T cell repertoires in cytomegalovirus infection. Antigens of these TCRs are unknown. One entry per CDR3 protein results from TCRdb running MiXCR on the reads. Among fewer than 650,000 distinct CDR3 sequences listed, approximately 40% were seen once. The source material was cultured PBMCs, sampled from culture after CMV antigen stimulation. The origin of the receptors is a human donor in good health (CMV status not recorded). Some clones in this sample may be carry-over from other donors' samples.

This clonotype has a count of ten or more. The chain carries TRBV7-2 and TRBJ2-7; 10 nucleotides match TRBD2. The CDR3 totals 17 residues. CDR1 is SGHTA, CDR2 FQGNSA, per germline. The V gene end was trimmed by 5 bases and the J gene end by 3 bases; junction bases not matched to a gene: 13. In DNA, the CDR3 is TGTGCCAGCAGCAGCGGGGGGGGGCGCGGGAACGGCTACGAGCAGTACTTC. Amino acid sequence: CASSSGGGRGNGYEQYF.

The CDR3 protein is CAASNGISAVGGYTF. The DNA for the CDR3 is TGTGCCGCCAGCAACGGAATTAGTGCGGTGGGGGGCTACACCTTC. This chain joins TRBV6-2 or TRBV6-3 and TRBJ1-2; no clear D gene. The germline gives CDR1 MNHEY, CDR2 SVGEGT. V was cut by 11 bases and J by 8 bases, with 27 bases left in between. CDR3 length: 15 residues.

This chain joins TRBV6-5 and TRBJ2-1; 14 nucleotides line up with TRBD2. Germline CDR1 is MNHEY and CDR2 is SVGAGI. Trimming removed 0 bases from V and 7 bases from J; junction bases left unmatched: 2. The CDR3 loop spans 16 amino acids. The CDR3 DNA sequence: TGTGCCAGCAGTTACTCGTGGACTAGCGGGGGGAATGAGCAGTTCTTC. It yields the protein CASSYSWTSGGNEQFF.

V and J are TRBV2 and TRBJ2-1, with a weak D call TRBD2 (5 bases). Germline values: CDR1 SNHLY, CDR2 FYNNEI. The CDR3 totals 15 residues. Trimming took 7 bases from V and 8 from J, leaving 21 bases between them. The CDR3 DNA reads as TGTGCCAGCACCCGGGGTCCTAACCTTTGGGATGAGCAGTTCTTC. Translating it yields CASTRGPNLWDEQFF.

V and J are TRBV7-2 and TRBJ1-1, with 10 bases lining up with TRBD1. With 2 bases clipped from V and 1 base from J, the junction kept 10 bases outside the gene matches. Germline assignment: CDR1 SGHTA and CDR2 FQGNSA. This CDR3 has 18 amino acids. The CDR3 protein is CASSLWGGQGVWNTEAFF. In DNA, the CDR3 is TGTGCCAGCAGCTTATGGGGAGGACAGGGGGTGTGGAACACTGAAGCTTTCTTT.